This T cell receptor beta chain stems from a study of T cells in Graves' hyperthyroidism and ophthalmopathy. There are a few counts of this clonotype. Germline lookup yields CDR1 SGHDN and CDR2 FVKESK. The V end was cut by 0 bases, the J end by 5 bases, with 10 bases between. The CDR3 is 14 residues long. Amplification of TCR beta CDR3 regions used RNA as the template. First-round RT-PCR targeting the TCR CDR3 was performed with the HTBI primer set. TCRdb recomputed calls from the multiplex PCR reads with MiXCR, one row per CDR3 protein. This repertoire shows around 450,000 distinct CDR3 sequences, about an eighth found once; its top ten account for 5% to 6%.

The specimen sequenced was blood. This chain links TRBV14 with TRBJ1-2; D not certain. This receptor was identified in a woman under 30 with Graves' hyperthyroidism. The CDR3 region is CASSQDLGSYGYTF. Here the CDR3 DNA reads TGTGCCAGCAGCCAAGATTTGGGGAGTTATGGCTACACCTTC.